These 17 T cell receptor beta chains share one sample of origin, sequenced in a study of radiotherapy plus CTLA-4 blockade in lung cancer. Repertoires were generated with immunoSEQ multiplex PCR, while TCRdb's copy carries only in-frame clones and drops some. The sample carries 30,000 to 35,000 clones, 75% to 90% recorded once. This specimen was peripheral blood, taken from a patient treated with radiotherapy plus ipilimumab. Receptors were obtained from a human donor with non-small cell lung cancer that progressed on radiotherapy plus ipilimumab.

This chain connects TRBV2 to TRBJ2-1, with no clear D. This CDR3 has 12 residues. Germline CDR1 is SNHLY and CDR2 is FYNNEI. V was pared by 0 bases and J by 12 bases, with 9 bases between. The CDR3 region has the DNA TGTGCCAGCAGTGAAGCATCCCGCGGGCAGTTCTTC. It specifies CASSEASRGQFF.

The count of this clone is one. The gene calls are TRBV28 and TRBJ1-5, with D possibly TRBD1 on 6 matching bases. The CDR3 runs 15 residues. The V end was cut by 2 bases, the J end by 6 bases, with 14 bases between. The germline V gene encodes CDR1 MDHEN and CDR2 SYDVKM. CDR3 in amino acids: CASSLDRTGGQPQHF. CDR3 nucleotide sequence: TGTGCCAGCAGTTTAGACAGGACTGGGGGTCAGCCCCAGCATTTT.

The J gene is TRBJ1-6, the V gene TRBV7-2; D might be TRBD1 (6 bases). The germline gives CDR1 SGHTA, CDR2 FQGNSA. Trimming removed 0 bases from V and 8 bases from J, with 17 bases in between. This CDR3 region has 17 residues. The CDR3 region is CASSLAPGATADSPLHF. The CDR3 nucleotides are TGTGCCAGCAGCTTAGCCCCAGGGGCGACGGCGGATTCACCCCTCCACTTT.

The rearrangement links TRBV6-1 to TRBJ2-3, with TRBD2 identical over 10 bases. V dropped 5 bases and J dropped 6; count of bases not matched to a gene: 8. The CDR3 loop spans 15 amino acids. The germline V gene encodes CDR1 MNHNS and CDR2 SASEGT. DNA of the CDR3: TGTGCCAGCAGTAGCGGGGGGGCCCCCTTTGATACGCAGTATTTT. This translates into CASSSGGAPFDTQYF.

The chain combines TRBV30 with TRBJ2-2, with 7 bases that match TRBD2. Germline lookup yields CDR1 GTSNPN and CDR2 SVGIG (reference sequence). This CDR3 comprises 15 residues. V lost 0 bases and J lost 4; bases outside the gene matches: 5. The CDR3 nucleotides read TGTGCCTGGAGTGTGACTAGCCAGGGCACCGGGGAGCTGTTTTTT. It yields the protein CAWSVTSQGTGELFF.

The chain has TRBV18 and TRBJ2-6, with unresolved D. V lost 0 bases to trimming and J lost 0 bases, with 15 bases between them. Germline CDR1 KGHSH, CDR2 LQKENI. This CDR3 spans 19 amino acids. CDR3 sequence: CASSPPLLDTLSGANVLTF. The DNA of the CDR3 is TGTGCCAGCTCACCACCACTCCTCGACACCCTCTCTGGGGCCAACGTCCTGACTTTC.

This clone was seen more than once but under ten times. The V and J genes are TRBV15 and TRBJ2-3, with a weak D call TRBD1 (5 bases). CDR1 and CDR2 (germline): LNHNV, YYDKDF (reference sequence). The ends were cut back, 4 bases at V and 4 bases at J, with 21 bases in the middle. The CDR3 is made up of 17 amino acids. Here the CDR3 DNA reads TGTGCCACCAGCATAAAGGGGATGGGGCAGGATCCAGATACGCAGTATTTT. The encoded protein is CATSIKGMGQDPDTQYF.

V gene TRBV21-1 combines with J gene TRBJ2-6; no check of the table's D call, TRBD2, against the DNA was made. TRBV21-1 is noted as a pseudogene. This CDR3 contains 17 residues. CDR3 in DNA: TGTGCCAGCAGCAAAGGGGCCGAGGGCTCTGGGGCCAACGTCCTGACTTTC. The encoded protein is CASSKGAEGSGANVLTF.

The chain joins TRBV7-2 to TRBJ1-1; weak D call: TRBD1 (5 bases). CDR1 is SGHTA, CDR2 FQGNSA, per germline. The CDR3 covers 15 residues. V lost 4 bases and J lost 7, with 19 bases in between. CDR3 sequence (DNA): TGTGCCAGCAGCTCCCCCTCTTGGGGCATGGGTGAAGCTTTCTTT. It codes for CASSSPSWGMGEAFF.

The chain combines TRBV12-2 with TRBJ2-7; the table's D call, TRBD1, has no DNA check behind it. TRBV12-2 has pseudogene status. The CDR3 is 15 residues long. The CDR3, as DNA: TGTGCAAGTCGCTTAGAGGCAGGATTGTCCTACGAGCAGTACTTC. Its translation: CASRLEAGLSYEQYF.

Only one count was recorded for this clone. The chain is built from TRBV19 and TRBJ1-2; no clear D. The CDR3 is 14 residues long. Trimming took off 6 bases at V and 4 bases at J, with 15 bases between the two ends. The germline V gene encodes CDR1 LNHDA and CDR2 SQIVND (reference sequence). CDR3 amino acids: CASRSGERVYGYTF. In DNA form, the CDR3 reads TGTGCCAGTAGGTCCGGGGAACGCGTCTATGGCTACACCTTC.

Of note for this clone: Other DNA variants within this sample encode the same CDR3. The V gene is TRBV7-3, the J gene TRBJ2-5; tentatively, D is TRBD2 (7 bases). V gave up 6 bases and J gave up 3 bases, with 17 bases separating them. Germline V CDR1 and CDR2: SGHTA, FQGTGA. The CDR3 contains 15 residues. CDR3 nucleotides: TGTGCCAGCAGGGGACTGGGAGGGGGAAAAGAGACCCAGTACTTC. It is translated as CASRGLGGGKETQYF.

Only one count was recorded for this clone. The V and J genes are TRBV6-5 and TRBJ2-7; D possibly corresponds to TRBD2 (5 bases). The CDR3 runs 13 residues. From germline, CDR1 is MNHEY and CDR2 SVGAGI. Trimming stripped 1 base from V and 5 bases from J, with 9 bases between. CDR3: CASSYFRDHEQYF. The CDR3, as DNA: TGTGCCAGCAGTTACTTCCGGGATCACGAGCAGTACTTC.

This rearrangement joins TRBV19 to TRBJ1-2; TRBD1 matches at 9 bases. CDR1 LNHDA and CDR2 SQIVND come from the germline V gene (reference sequence). This CDR3 has 13 amino acids. V gave up 5 bases and J gave up 8 bases; unmatched junction bases: 6. The CDR3 here is CASSPGQGGGYTF. CDR3 nucleotide sequence: TGTGCCAGTAGTCCGGGACAGGGCGGCGGCTACACCTTC.

This chain joins TRBV19 and TRBJ2-2; 8 bases match TRBD2. Per the germline V gene, CDR1 is LNHDA and CDR2 is SQIVND (reference sequence). The CDR3 has 15 amino acids. V trimming: 9 bases; J trimming: 4 bases; junction bases outside the gene matches: 10. CDR3 loop: CASETGGPGTGELFF. In nucleotides, the CDR3 is TGTGCCAGCGAGACGGGGGGGCCGGGCACCGGGGAGCTGTTTTTT.

The CDR3 DNA sequence: TGTGCCAGCAGTGAAGTCTCCAGGGCGGGGGGGACCCAGTACTTC. Protein sequence: CASSEVSRAGGTQYF. The J gene is TRBJ2-5, the V gene TRBV2, with 8 nucleotides matching TRBD2. The V and J ends lost 1 base and 7 bases, in that order; junction bases with no gene match: 8. Germline CDR1 SNHLY, CDR2 FYNNEI. This CDR3 region has 15 residues.

J is TRBJ2-3 and V is TRBV11-3; perhaps TRBD2 as D (6 bases). The CDR3 contains 16 residues. V lost 0 bases and J 6 bases, leaving 16 bases between the germline ends. Germline CDR1 and CDR2: SGHNT and YENEEA. This CDR3 reads CASSLDGTRGGDTQYF. The CDR3 nucleotides are TGTGCCAGCAGCTTAGACGGGACTCGGGGTGGGGATACGCAGTATTTT. Combining the CDR3 with reference TRBV11-3 and TRBJ2-3 gives the whole variable domain EAGVVQSPRYKIIEKKQPVAFWCNPISGHNTLYWYLQNLGQGPELLIRYENEEAVDDSQLPKDRFSAERLKGVDSTLKIQPAELGDSAVYLCASSLDGTRGGDTQYFGPGTRLTVL.